The next 4 T cell receptor beta chains were all read from a single sample in a study of blood T cell repertoires in COVID-19. Using immunoSEQ multiplex PCR, the repertoire was profiled, and TCRdb retains in-frame clones only, with some absent. This table has 300,000 or so clones, roughly 92% appearing once. Sequenced input: peripheral blood. The source of these receptors is a woman in her 30s with COVID-19, enrolled during active disease.

This rearrangement joins TRBV5-4 to TRBJ2-7; 9 bases line up with TRBD1. V lost 4 bases, J lost 1 base, and 6 bases stayed unmatched. The CDR3 runs 15 residues. Germline-derived CDR1 and CDR2 are SGHNT and YYREEE (reference sequence). The CDR3 loop is CASSQLGTGSYEQYF. The CDR3 nucleotides are TGTGCCAGCAGCCAGCTCGGGACAGGGTCCTACGAGCAGTACTTC.

The CDR3 sequence is CASSLATSSAFSETQYF. The CDR3 region has the DNA TGTGCCAGCAGCTTAGCCACTAGCTCGGCGTTTTCAGAGACCCAGTACTTC. This chain links TRBV7-6 with TRBJ2-5, with D maybe TRBD2 (6 bases). The CDR3 has 17 residues. Trimming took off 0 bases at V and 4 bases at J, with 18 bases between the two ends. Germline assignment: CDR1 SGHVS and CDR2 FNYEAQ.

Concerning this clone itself: One end of the junction fails to match germline, which may point to a read error. The chain couples TRBV6-4 to TRBJ1-2; TRBD1 aligns across 11 bases. The CDR3 is made up of 15 amino acids. Per germline, CDR1 MRHNA and CDR2 SNTAGT. The CDR3 sequence: CASNDPDRGLYGYTF. The CDR3 DNA reads as TGTGCCAGCAATGACCCGGACAGGGGGCTTTATGGCTACACCTTC.

This chain links TRBV15 with TRBJ1-4; 9 bases are shared with TRBD1. The germline V gene has CDR1 LNHNV and CDR2 YYDKDF (reference sequence). This CDR3 comprises 16 residues. V shed 0 bases, J shed 7 bases, and the junction held 6 bases outside the gene matches. Here the CDR3 DNA reads TGTGCCACCAGCAGAGATCGGGGACAGGGTAGTGAAAAACTGTTTTTT. It encodes CATSRDRGQGSEKLFF.